This entry concerns a single TCR beta chain. The CDR3 is made up of 14 amino acids. Germline V gene data show CDR1 as SGHRS and CDR2 as YFSETQ. V was cut by 3 bases and J by 11 bases, with 19 bases left in between. The data originate from a study of CD8 T cells in Susac syndrome. The patients serving as multiple sclerosis controls were treatment-naive. They had stable or active relapsing-remitting disease and fulfilled revised McDonald criteria. Reverse transcription of roughly 0.5 to 1 ug RNA was carried out with random hexamers. TCRdb redid the calling of the immunoSEQ multiplex PCR reads with MiXCR, one entry per CDR3 protein. The sample includes roughly 200,000 distinct CDR3 sequences, nearly 97% of them seen just once.

V gene TRBV5-1 combines with J gene TRBJ2-3, with D possibly being TRBD1 (6 bases). Sequencing used CD4+ T cells from PBMCs. This TCR was recovered from a human donor with multiple sclerosis. The CDR3 protein is CASSSHEPRGRQYF. The CDR3 DNA reads TGCGCCAGCAGCTCTCACGAGCCTAGGGGGAGGCAGTATTTT.